This TCR beta chain was sequenced during a study of response to subunit inactivated influenza vaccine. Trimming removed 1 base at V and 2 bases at J, with 4 bases between. The CDR3 loop spans 13 amino acids. From germline, CDR1 is MDHEN and CDR2 SYDVKM. One entry per CDR3 protein results from TCRdb running MiXCR on the RT-PCR reads. In the table there are about 500,000 distinct CDR3 sequences, roughly 7.9% of which are singletons. Comment on this clonotype: What it binds is not known.

Study-wide results and limits: The authors put forward the suggestion that each seasonal influenza vaccination may bring in only a limited number of new T cells.

The clonotype was recovered from a man between 50 and 75 years old who received an inactivated influenza vaccine. V is TRBV28 and J is TRBJ2-3; D is unresolved. The sample in question was PBMCs from blood, obtained roughly 24 months after vaccination. The CDR3 loop reads CASSLLFTDTQYF. CDR3 nucleotides: TGTGCCAGCAGTTTATTGTTCACAGATACGCAGTATTTT.